The rows below give T cell receptor beta chains drawn from one sample of a study of CD8+CD57+ T cells in acquired aplastic anemia. Using its own MiXCR run on the reads, TCRdb lists one record per CDR3 protein. The sample lists 120,000 or so distinct CDR3 sequences; about 43% were seen once. The sequenced sample was sorted CD4+, CD8+, or CD8+CD57+ T cells (not recorded which) from PBMCs. The receptors were gathered from a human donor with aplastic anemia. Both conserved end residues are part of each CDR3. A D gene is named only where the DNA matches it firmly. Clone size is stated in some rows and not others, as once, few, many or a class when expanded.

clone_size,cdr3_length,v_call,d_call,j_call,cdr3_aa,cdr3_nt
-,14,TRBV2,TRBD1,TRBJ2-7,CASSEDRGAGEQYF,TGTGCCAGCAGTGAGGACAGGGGGGCCGGGGAGCAGTACTTC
-,16,TRBV18,TRBD1,TRBJ2-7,CASSQKPTDRGVEQYF,TGTGCCAGCTCCCAAAAGCCCACGGACAGGGGTGTAGAGCAGTACTTC
-,14,TRBV25-1,TRBD1,TRBJ1-2,CASSGGTGGYGYTF,TGTGCCAGCAGTGGGGGGACAGGGGGCTATGGCTACACCTTC
few,9,TRBV9,-,TRBJ1-4,CASSVEQFF,TGTGCCAGCAGCGTAGAACAGTTTTTT
-,14,TRBV10-1,-,TRBJ2-3,CASSVTKSTDTQYF,TGCGCCAGCAGTGTGACAAAAAGCACAGATACGCAGTATTTT
-,15,TRBV6-5,-,TRBJ2-1,CASSYRGLPNNEQFF,TGTGCCAGCAGTTATAGGGGACTCCCGAACAATGAGCAGTTCTTC
-,16,TRBV15,-,TRBJ1-2,CATSSQDTGVNYGYTF,TGTGCCACCAGCAGCCAAGATACGGGGGTAAACTATGGCTACACCTTC
many,12,TRBV12-3/TRBV12-4,-,TRBJ1-1,CASTGENTEAFF,TGTGCCAGCACAGGGGAGAACACTGAAGCTTTCTTT
-,13,TRBV12-3/TRBV12-4,TRBD2,TRBJ2-7,CASSLGRGAGQYF,TGTGCCAGCAGTCTCGGGCGGGGGGCTGGGCAGTACTTC
once,13,TRBV5-6,-,TRBJ1-2,CASSWAGINGYTF,TGTGCCAGCAGTTGGGCAGGGATTAATGGCTACACCTTC
-,12,TRBV2,-,TRBJ1-6,CASRDPRSPLHF,TGTGCCAGCAGAGATCCAAGGTCACCCCTCCACTTT
-,13,TRBV29-1,-,TRBJ1-1,CSVGRASYTEAFF,TGCAGCGTCGGCAGGGCGAGTTACACTGAAGCTTTCTTT
-,15,TRBV19,TRBD1,TRBJ1-1,CASSLTRTGGTEAFF,TGTGCCAGTAGTCTAACAAGGACAGGGGGCACTGAAGCTTTCTTT
-,14,TRBV6-4,TRBD1,TRBJ1-1,CASRLGQGLGEAFF,TGTGCCAGCAGACTGGGACAGGGGTTGGGTGAAGCTTTCTTT
once,15,TRBV13,-,TRBJ1-1,CASSTLRTANTEAFF,TGTGCCAGCAGCACACTCCGGACGGCGAACACTGAAGCTTTCTTT
many,15,TRBV12-3/TRBV12-4,TRBD2,TRBJ2-3,CASRGGGAGTDTQYF,TGTGCCAGCAGGGGCGGGGGGGCCGGCACAGATACGCAGTATTTT
-,12,TRBV24-1,-,TRBJ1-2,CATSQRNYGYTF,TGTGCCACCAGTCAACGTAACTATGGCTACACCTTC
many,17,TRBV20-1,-,TRBJ1-2,CSARDGGRSPANYGYTF,TGCAGTGCTAGAGATGGGGGGAGATCACCGGCCAACTATGGCTACACCTTC
few,15,TRBV19,-,TRBJ2-1,CASSIFWTSYNEQFF,TGTGCCAGTAGTATCTTCTGGACCTCCTACAATGAGCAGTTCTTC
-,14,TRBV10-3,-,TRBJ1-1,CAISELSSNTEAFF,TGCGCCATCAGTGAGCTTTCCTCGAACACTGAAGCTTTCTTT
few,15,TRBV18,TRBD1,TRBJ1-6,CAGSPGTGYNSPLHF,TGTGCCGGCTCACCAGGGACAGGGTATAATTCACCCCTCCACTTT
many,16,TRBV9,-,TRBJ2-2,CASSYSGLTNTGELFF,TGTGCCAGCAGCTACTCGGGACTGACGAACACCGGGGAGCTGTTTTTT
few,14,TRBV2,-,TRBJ1-1,CASHGVTGRTEAFF,TGTGCCAGCCATGGAGTCACAGGGCGGACTGAAGCTTTCTTT
-,17,TRBV11-1,TRBD1,TRBJ2-7,CASSLGDSGQASYEQYF,TGTGCCAGCAGCTTAGGAGACTCGGGACAGGCCTCCTACGAGCAGTACTTC
-,13,TRBV11-3,TRBD1,TRBJ1-5,CASRQGVNQPQHF,TGTGCCAGCAGACAGGGGGTAAATCAGCCCCAGCATTTT
many,15,TRBV5-1,TRBD2,TRBJ2-1,CASSLWTSGGNEQFF,TGCGCCAGCAGCTTGTGGACTAGCGGGGGTAATGAGCAGTTCTTC
many,13,TRBV29-1,-,TRBJ2-5,CSVGRGGGETQYF,TGCAGCGTTGGAAGGGGGGGAGGCGAGACCCAGTACTTC
few,14,TRBV3-1,-,TRBJ1-1,CASSQWGANTEAFF,TGTGCCAGCAGCCAGTGGGGAGCGAACACTGAAGCTTTCTTT
many,13,TRBV2,-,TRBJ1-2,CASSSTASGGYTF,TGTGCCAGCAGTTCGACCGCTTCGGGTGGCTACACCTTC
many,18,TRBV19,TRBD2,TRBJ2-2,CASSNSGLAGGHTGELFF,TGTGCCAGTAGTAATTCGGGACTAGCGGGGGGGCACACCGGGGAGCTGTTTTTT
many,15,TRBV9,TRBD1,TRBJ2-1,CASSVLGTGDNEQFF,TGTGCCAGCAGCGTCCTGGGGACAGGGGACAATGAGCAGTTCTTC
many,17,TRBV11-1,-,TRBJ2-1,CASSLSVADSSYNEQFF,TGTGCCAGCAGCTTAAGTGTAGCGGACAGCTCCTACAATGAGCAGTTCTTC
many,12,TRBV3-1,-,TRBJ2-7,CASSQSSNEQYF,TGTGCCAGCAGCCAATCTAGCAACGAGCAGTACTTC
many,16,TRBV6-2/TRBV6-3,-,TRBJ1-2,CASSPTPYGTNYGYTF,TGTGCCAGCAGCCCTACCCCCTATGGTACCAACTATGGCTACACCTTC
once,13,TRBV29-1,-,TRBJ2-3,CSANPREADTQYF,TGCAGCGCAAACCCCAGGGAGGCAGATACGCAGTATTTT
-,19,TRBV9,-,TRBJ1-2,CASSVGTRPTQAHPDGYTF,TGTGCCAGCAGCGTCGGGACCAGGCCAACTCAGGCCCATCCGGATGGCTACACCTTC
-,11,TRBV7-6,-,TRBJ2-5,CANSLYGTQYF,TGTGCCAACAGCTTGTACGGGACCCAGTACTTC
many,14,TRBV9,-,TRBJ1-1,CASSVESANTEAFF,TGTGCCAGCAGCGTAGAGTCTGCGAACACTGAAGCTTTCTTT
few,15,TRBV28,TRBD1,TRBJ1-6,CASRPRQGEKSPLHF,TGTGCCAGCAGACCCCGACAGGGGGAAAAATCACCCCTCCACTTT
many,14,TRBV20-1,-,TRBJ1-2,CSARGGDFNGGYTF,TGCAGTGCTAGAGGGGGGGACTTCAACGGGGGCTACACCTTC
-,15,TRBV9,TRBD1,TRBJ1-6,CASSDRDRGNSPLHF,TGCGCCAGCAGCGACCGGGACAGGGGGAATTCACCCCTCCACTTT
many,12,TRBV20-1,-,TRBJ2-7,CSARRGEGEQYF,TGCAGTGCTAGGAGGGGCGAGGGCGAGCAGTACTTC
-,14,TRBV5-1,-,TRBJ1-2,CASSEFGQNYGYTF,TGCGCCAGCAGCGAATTCGGACAGAACTATGGCTACACCTTC
many,14,TRBV20-1,-,TRBJ2-3,CSARDKGYTDTQYF,TGCAGTGCTAGAGATAAGGGTTACACAGATACGCAGTATTTT
-,13,TRBV2,-,TRBJ1-5,CASSVEGNQPQHF,TGTGCCAGCAGTGTGGAAGGCAATCAGCCCCAGCATTTT
-,11,TRBV24-1,-,TRBJ1-1,CATRGNTEASF,TGTGCCACCCGGGGGAACACTGAAGCTTCCTTT
many,12,TRBV20-1,-,TRBJ1-5,CSAGRINQPQHF,TGCAGTGCTGGGCGGATAAATCAGCCCCAGCATTTT
-,15,TRBV9,TRBD2,TRBJ2-1,CASSLDAGDHNEQSF,TGTGCCAGCAGCTTGGATGCGGGGGATCACAATGAGCAGTCCTTC
few,15,TRBV6-2/TRBV6-3,-,TRBJ2-5,CASSSLPLGEETQYF,TGTGCCAGCAGTTCTCTACCCTTAGGGGAAGAGACCCAGTACTTC
many,13,TRBV4-2,-,TRBJ2-1,CASSQDLDGRQFF,TGTGCCAGCAGCCAGGACCTCGACGGTAGGCAGTTCTTC
-,17,TRBV10-2,TRBD2,TRBJ2-1,CASSGGLAGDPHNEQFF,TGCGCCAGCAGTGGGGGACTAGCGGGGGACCCCCACAATGAGCAGTTCTTC
-,19,TRBV25-1,TRBD1,TRBJ1-3,CASSEYRGGISGTGNTIYF,TGTGCCAGCAGTGAATATAGAGGGGGCATCTCAGGAACTGGAAACACCATATATTTT
once,14,TRBV15,TRBD1,TRBJ1-1,CATSRDRGDTEAFF,TGTGCCACCAGCAGAGACAGGGGGGACACTGAAGCTTTCTTT
once,14,TRBV20-1,-,TRBJ1-2,CSAPRTRNNYGYTF,TGCAGTGCTCCCAGGACAAGGAATAACTATGGCTACACCTTC
many,15,TRBV9,-,TRBJ2-3,CASSVQPVATDTQYF,TGTGCCAGCAGCGTTCAACCGGTAGCCACAGATACGCAGTATTTT
few,13,TRBV29-1,-,TRBJ2-7,CSVRFPVSYEQYF,TGCAGCGTTCGATTTCCAGTCTCCTACGAGCAGTACTTC
-,15,TRBV10-3,TRBD2,TRBJ2-1,CAISATSGGASEQFF,TGTGCCATCAGTGCGACTAGCGGGGGGGCCAGTGAGCAGTTCTTC
once,11,TRBV7-3,-,TRBJ1-6,CARTRASPLHF,TGTGCCAGGACCAGGGCTTCACCCCTCCACTTT
many,15,TRBV24-1,TRBD2,TRBJ2-3,CATSEAGGVTDTQYF,TGTGCCACCAGTGAGGCGGGGGGGGTCACAGATACGCAGTATTTT